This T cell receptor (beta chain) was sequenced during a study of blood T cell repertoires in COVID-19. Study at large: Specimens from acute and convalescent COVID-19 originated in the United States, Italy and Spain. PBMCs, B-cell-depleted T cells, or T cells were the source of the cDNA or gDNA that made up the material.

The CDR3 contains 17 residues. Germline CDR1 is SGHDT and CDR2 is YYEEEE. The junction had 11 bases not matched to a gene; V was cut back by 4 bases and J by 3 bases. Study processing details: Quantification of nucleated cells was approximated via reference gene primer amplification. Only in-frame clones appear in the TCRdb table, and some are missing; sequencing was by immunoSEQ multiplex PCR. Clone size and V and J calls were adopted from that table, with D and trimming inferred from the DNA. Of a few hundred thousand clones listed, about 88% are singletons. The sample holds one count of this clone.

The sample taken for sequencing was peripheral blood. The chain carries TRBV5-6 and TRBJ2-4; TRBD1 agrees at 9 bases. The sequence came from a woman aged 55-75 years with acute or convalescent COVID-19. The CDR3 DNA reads TGTGCCAGCAGCCCCATAGGGTGGGACAGGGACAAAAACATTCAGTACTTC. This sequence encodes CASSPIGWDRDKNIQYF.